This T cell receptor (beta chain) is drawn from a study of blood T cell repertoires in COVID-19. TCRdb's copy holds only in-frame clones and misses some; the assay was immunoSEQ multiplex PCR. The data hold around 23,000 clones, with approximately 75% observed a single time. This CDR3 contains 14 residues. Germline assignment: CDR1 ENHRY and CDR2 SYGVKD. The junction had 2 bases not matched to a gene; V was cut back by 4 bases and J by 1 base. The receptor's source is a man aged 50-60 years with COVID-19, enrolled during active disease. This chain uses TRBV10-3 with TRBJ1-1, with 8 bases matching TRBD1. Sequencing was carried out using peripheral blood. DNA of the CDR3: TGTGCCATCAGTGTAGGGACAGGGAACACTGAAGCTTTCTTT. It codes for CAISVGTGNTEAFF.